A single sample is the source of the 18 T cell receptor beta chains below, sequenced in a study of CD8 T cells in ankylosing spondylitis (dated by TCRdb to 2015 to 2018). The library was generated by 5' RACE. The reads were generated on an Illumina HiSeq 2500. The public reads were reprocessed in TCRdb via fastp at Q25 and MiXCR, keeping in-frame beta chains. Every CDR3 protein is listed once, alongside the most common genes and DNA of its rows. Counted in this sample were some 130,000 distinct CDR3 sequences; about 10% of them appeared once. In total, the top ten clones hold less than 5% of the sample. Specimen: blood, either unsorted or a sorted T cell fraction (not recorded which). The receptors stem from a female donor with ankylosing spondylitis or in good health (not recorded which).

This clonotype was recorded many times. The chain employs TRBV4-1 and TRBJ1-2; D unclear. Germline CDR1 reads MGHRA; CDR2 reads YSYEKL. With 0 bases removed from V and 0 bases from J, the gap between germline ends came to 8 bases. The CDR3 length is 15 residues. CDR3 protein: CASSQDRPSNYGYTF. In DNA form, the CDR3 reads TGCGCCAGCAGCCAAGATAGGCCGTCTAACTATGGCTACACCTTC.

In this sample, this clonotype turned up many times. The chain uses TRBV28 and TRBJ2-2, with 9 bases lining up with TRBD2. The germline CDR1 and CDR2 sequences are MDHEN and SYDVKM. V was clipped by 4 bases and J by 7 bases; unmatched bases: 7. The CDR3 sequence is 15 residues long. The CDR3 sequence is CASSSSGGRHGELFF. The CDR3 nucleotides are TGTGCCAGCAGTTCCAGCGGGGGGCGGCACGGGGAGCTGTTTTTT.

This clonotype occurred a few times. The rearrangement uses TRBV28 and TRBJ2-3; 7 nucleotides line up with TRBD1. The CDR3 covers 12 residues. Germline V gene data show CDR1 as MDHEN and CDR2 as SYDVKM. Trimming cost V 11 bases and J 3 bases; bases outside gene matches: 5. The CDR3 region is CAHKDRTDTQYF. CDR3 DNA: TGTGCCCACAAGGACAGGACAGATACGCAGTATTTT.

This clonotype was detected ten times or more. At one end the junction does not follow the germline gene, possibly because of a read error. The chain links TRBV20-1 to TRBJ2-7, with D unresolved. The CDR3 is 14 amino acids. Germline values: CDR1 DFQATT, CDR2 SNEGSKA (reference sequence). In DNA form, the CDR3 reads TGCAGTGCTTATATGCCGGTATTCTCCCACGAGCAGTACTTC. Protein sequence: CSAYMPVFSHEQYF.

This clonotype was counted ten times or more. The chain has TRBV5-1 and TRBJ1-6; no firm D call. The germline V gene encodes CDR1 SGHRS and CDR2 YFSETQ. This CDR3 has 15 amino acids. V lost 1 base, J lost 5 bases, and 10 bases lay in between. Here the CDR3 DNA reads TGCGCCAGCAGCTTGACCACATCGAATAATTCACCCCTCCACTTT. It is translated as CASSLTTSNNSPLHF.

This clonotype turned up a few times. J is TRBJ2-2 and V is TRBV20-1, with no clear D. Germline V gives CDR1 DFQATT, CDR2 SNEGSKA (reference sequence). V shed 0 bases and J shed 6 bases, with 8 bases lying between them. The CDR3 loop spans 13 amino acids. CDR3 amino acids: CSARDGHAGELFF. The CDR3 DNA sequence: TGCAGTGCTAGAGATGGCCACGCCGGGGAGCTGTTTTTT.

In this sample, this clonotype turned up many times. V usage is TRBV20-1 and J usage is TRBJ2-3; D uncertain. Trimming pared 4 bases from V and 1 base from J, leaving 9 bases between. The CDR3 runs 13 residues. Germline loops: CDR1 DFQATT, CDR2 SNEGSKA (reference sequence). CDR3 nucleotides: TGCAGTGCTATAAGGATCGGCACAGATACGCAGTATTTT. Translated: CSAIRIGTDTQYF.

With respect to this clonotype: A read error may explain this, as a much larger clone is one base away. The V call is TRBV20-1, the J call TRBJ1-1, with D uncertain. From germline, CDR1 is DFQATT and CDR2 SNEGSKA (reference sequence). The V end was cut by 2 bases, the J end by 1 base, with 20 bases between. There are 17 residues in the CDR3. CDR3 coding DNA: TGCAGTGCTAGATCTCGGATAACCCCGCGGCCGAACACTGAAGCTTTCTTT. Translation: CSARSRITPRPNTEAFF.

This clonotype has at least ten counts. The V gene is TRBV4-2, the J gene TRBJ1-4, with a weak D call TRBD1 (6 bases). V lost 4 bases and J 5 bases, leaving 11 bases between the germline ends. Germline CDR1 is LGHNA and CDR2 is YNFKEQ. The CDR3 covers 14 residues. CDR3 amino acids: CASSREQGNEKLFF. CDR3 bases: TGTGCCAGCAGCCGAGAACAGGGAAATGAAAAACTGTTTTTT.

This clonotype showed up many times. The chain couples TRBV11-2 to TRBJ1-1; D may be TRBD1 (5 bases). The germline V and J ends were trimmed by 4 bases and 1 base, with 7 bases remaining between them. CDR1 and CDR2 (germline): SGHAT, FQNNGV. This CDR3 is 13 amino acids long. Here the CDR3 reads CASSWDGNTEAFF. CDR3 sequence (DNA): TGTGCCAGCAGCTGGGACGGGAACACTGAAGCTTTCTTT.

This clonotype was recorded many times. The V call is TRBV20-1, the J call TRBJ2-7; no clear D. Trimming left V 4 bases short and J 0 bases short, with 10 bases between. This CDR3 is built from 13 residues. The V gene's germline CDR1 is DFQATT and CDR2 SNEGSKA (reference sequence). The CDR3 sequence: CSAIRSVSYEQYF. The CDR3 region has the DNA TGCAGTGCTATAAGAAGTGTCTCCTACGAGCAGTACTTC.

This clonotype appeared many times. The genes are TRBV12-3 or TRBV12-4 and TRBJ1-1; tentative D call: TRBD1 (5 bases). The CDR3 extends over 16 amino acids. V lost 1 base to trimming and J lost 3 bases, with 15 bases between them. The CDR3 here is CASSLVRAGRDTEAFF. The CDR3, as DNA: TGTGCCAGCAGTTTAGTGAGGGCAGGGAGAGACACTGAAGCTTTCTTT.

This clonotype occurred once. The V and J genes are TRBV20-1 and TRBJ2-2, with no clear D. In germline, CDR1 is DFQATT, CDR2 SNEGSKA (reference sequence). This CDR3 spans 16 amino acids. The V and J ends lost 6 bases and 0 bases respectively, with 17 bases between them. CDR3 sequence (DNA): TGCAGTGCAACCGTTGGCCGGCTGACGAACACCGGGGAGCTGTTTTTT. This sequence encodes CSATVGRLTNTGELFF.

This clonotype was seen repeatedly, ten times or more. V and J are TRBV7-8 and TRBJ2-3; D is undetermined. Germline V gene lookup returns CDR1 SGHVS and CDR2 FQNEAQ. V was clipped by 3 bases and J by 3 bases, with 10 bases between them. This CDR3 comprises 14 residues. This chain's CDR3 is CASSLQTWTDTQYF. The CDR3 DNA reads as TGTGCCAGCAGCTTGCAGACCTGGACAGATACGCAGTATTTT. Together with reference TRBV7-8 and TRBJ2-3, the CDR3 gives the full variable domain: GAGVSQSPRYKVAKRGQDVALRCDPISGHVSLFWYQQALGQGPEFLTYFQNEAQLDKSGLPSDRFFAERPEGSVSTLKIQRTQQEDSAVYLCASSLQTWTDTQYFGPGTRLTVL.

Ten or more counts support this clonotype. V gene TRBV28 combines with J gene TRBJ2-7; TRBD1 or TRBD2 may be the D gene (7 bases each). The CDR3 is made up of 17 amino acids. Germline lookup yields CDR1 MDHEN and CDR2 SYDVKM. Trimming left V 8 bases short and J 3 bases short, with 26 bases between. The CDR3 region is CASRLGGGAGWYYEQYF. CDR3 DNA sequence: TGTGCCAGCCGGTTGGGAGGGGGCGCGGGGTGGTACTACGAGCAGTACTTC.

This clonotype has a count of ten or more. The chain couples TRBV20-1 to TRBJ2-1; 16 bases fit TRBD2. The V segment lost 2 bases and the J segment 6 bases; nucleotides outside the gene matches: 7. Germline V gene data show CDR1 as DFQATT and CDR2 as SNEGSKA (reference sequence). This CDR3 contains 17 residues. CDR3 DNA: TGCAGTGCTAGAAGCGCCGGGACTAGCGGGAGGGCCAATGAGCAGTTCTTC. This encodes CSARSAGTSGRANEQFF.

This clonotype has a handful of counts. CDR3 residues: CASSPTGQPYEQYF. In DNA, the CDR3 is TGTGCCAGCTCACCAACGGGACAGCCCTACGAGCAGTACTTC. The chain is built from TRBV18 and TRBJ2-7; 7 nucleotides agree with TRBD1. Germline V gives CDR1 KGHSH, CDR2 LQKENI. V lost 2 bases, J lost 2 bases, and 3 bases stayed unmatched. The CDR3 consists of 14 residues.

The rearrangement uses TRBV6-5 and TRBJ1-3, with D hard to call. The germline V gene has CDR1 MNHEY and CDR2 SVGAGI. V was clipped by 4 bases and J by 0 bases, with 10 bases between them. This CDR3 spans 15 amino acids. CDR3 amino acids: CASSFERSSGNTIYF. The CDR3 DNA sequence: TGTGCCAGCAGTTTCGAGCGGAGCTCTGGAAACACCATATATTTT.